These 20 T cell receptor beta chains were all obtained from the same sample, sequenced in a study of T-cell reconstitution after alpha-beta-depleted transplantation in children. Construction of the TCRbeta library involved unique molecular identifiers. TCRdb re-called the PCR reads through MiXCR, storing one row per CDR3 protein. The sample contains a few hundred thousand distinct CDR3 sequences, 8.5% to 10% of which appear only once. The sequences come from PBMCs from the stem cell graft donor, collected from the stem cell graft. Receptors were obtained from a human donor who donated a stem cell graft to a child with acute lymphoblastic leukemia.

The chain has TRBV18 and TRBJ2-1; D gene ambiguous. The CDR3 is made up of 13 amino acids. Looked up from germline, CDR1 is KGHSH and CDR2 is LQKENI. The V end was cut by 3 bases, the J end by 8 bases, with 11 bases between. CDR3 sequence reads: CASSPVHVDEQFF. The DNA of the CDR3 is TGTGCCAGCTCACCCGTCCACGTCGATGAGCAGTTCTTC.

V usage is TRBV11-1 and J usage is TRBJ2-3; 7 bases are a match to TRBD1. Germline CDR1 and CDR2: SGHAT and FQDESV (reference sequence). The CDR3 loop spans 17 amino acids. The trim removed 5 bases at V and 2 bases at J, leaving 13 bases unmatched. Here the CDR3 DNA reads TGTGCCAGCAGCCTAAGAGCGACAGGGTTGATCACAGATACGCAGTATTTT. It codes for CASSLRATGLITDTQYF.

This clonotype was counted only a few times. This chain links TRBV12-3 or TRBV12-4 with TRBJ2-7; D ambiguous. The ends were cut back, 3 bases at V and 2 bases at J, with 8 bases in the middle. This CDR3 contains 13 residues. This CDR3 is CASSFDWAYEQYF. As DNA, the CDR3 is TGTGCCAGCAGTTTCGATTGGGCCTACGAGCAGTACTTC.

This clonotype was found many times. The genes are TRBV5-1 and TRBJ2-1; 16 bases map to TRBD2. CDR3 length: 18 amino acids. Germline-derived CDR1 and CDR2 are SGHRS and YFSETQ. Germline trimming cut 4 bases from V and 8 bases from J; bases unmatched to any gene: 12. This chain's CDR3 is CASSPGLAGGLNSDEQFF. CDR3 DNA: TGCGCCAGCAGCCCGGGACTAGCGGGGGGGCTTAATTCCGATGAGCAGTTCTTC.

The V call is TRBV12-3 or TRBV12-4, the J call TRBJ1-5, with D unresolved. CDR3 size: 16 residues. Trimming stripped 1 base from V and 2 bases from J, with 12 bases between. CDR3 DNA: TGTGCCAGCAGTTTAGAATCCGGGAAGGGCAATCAGCCCCAGCATTTT. This gives the protein CASSLESGKGNQPQHF.

This clonotype was counted a few times. The V and J genes are TRBV12-3 or TRBV12-4 and TRBJ2-7; D possibly uses TRBD1 or TRBD2 (5 bases each). V dropped 6 bases and J dropped 6 bases, with 9 bases sitting between them. This CDR3 is built from 11 residues. DNA of the CDR3: TGTGCCAGCAGGGGTGGGGGCGAGCAGTACTTC. Amino acid sequence: CASRGGGEQYF.

This clonotype was found a few times. The chain uses TRBV6-1 and TRBJ2-2; TRBD2 is a possible D gene (6 bases). The germline V gene encodes CDR1 MNHNS and CDR2 SASEGT. There are 16 residues in the CDR3. Trimming took 5 bases from V and 4 from J, leaving 17 bases between them. Here the CDR3 reads CASSTGTSRGTGELFF. In DNA, the CDR3 is TGTGCCAGCAGTACCGGGACTTCTAGGGGCACCGGGGAGCTGTTTTTT.

This clonotype was recorded many times. The gene calls are TRBV29-1 and TRBJ2-2; TRBD2 might be the D (5 bases). CDR1 and CDR2 (germline): SQVTM, ANQGSEA. The ends were cut back, 5 bases at V and 2 bases at J, with 6 bases in the middle. This CDR3 has 12 residues. CDR3 loop: CSVRGNTGELFF. The CDR3 region has the DNA TGCAGCGTTCGGGGAAACACCGGGGAGCTGTTTTTT.

The chain recombines TRBV7-2 with TRBJ1-2, with D unclear. Germline-derived CDR1 and CDR2 are SGHTA and FQGNSA. The CDR3 contains 16 residues. The V gene lost 2 bases and the J gene lost 4 bases, with 17 bases spanning the gap. Here the CDR3 DNA reads TGTGCCAGCAGCTTAACCCCTGGGCAGGCGACCTATGGCTACACCTTC. Protein product: CASSLTPGQATYGYTF.

This clonotype has just a few counts. This sequence joins TRBV10-3 and TRBJ1-1; D not resolved. Per germline, CDR1 ENHRY and CDR2 SYGVKD. This CDR3 contains 12 residues. Deletions cut 2 bases from V and 5 bases from J, with 6 bases between. The CDR3 region is CAISEEFTEAFF. In nucleotides, the CDR3 is TGTGCCATCAGTGAGGAGTTTACTGAAGCTTTCTTT.

This clonotype was detected only a few times. The CDR3 coding sequence is TGTGCCAGCAGTTTACTCCCTTCTAACTATGGCTACACCTTC. Translation gives CASSLLPSNYGYTF. The rearrangement links TRBV28 to TRBJ1-2; D uncertain. CDR1 is MDHEN, CDR2 SYDVKM, per germline. The CDR3 is 14 amino acids. Trimming cost V 2 bases and J 0 bases, with 7 bases left between them.

This clonotype was detected ten times or more. This chain uses TRBV7-8 with TRBJ1-5; no clear D. This CDR3 has 14 residues. Trimming left V 5 bases short and J 5 bases short, with 13 bases between. CDR1 is SGHVS, CDR2 FQNEAQ, per germline. CDR3 sequence (DNA): TGTGCCAGCAGCCCCACTGGACGGGATCAGCCCCAGCATTTT. It is translated as CASSPTGRDQPQHF.

This clonotype was seen more than once but under ten times. The chain couples TRBV5-1 to TRBJ2-7, with D perhaps TRBD1 (5 bases). This CDR3 is built from 14 residues. Trimming took off 2 bases at V and 0 bases at J, with 9 bases between the two ends. Germline assignment: CDR1 SGHRS and CDR2 YFSETQ. CDR3 sequence: CASSFGADSYEQYF. CDR3 nucleotides: TGCGCCAGCAGCTTTGGGGCGGACTCCTACGAGCAGTACTTC.

This clonotype appeared many times. The J gene is TRBJ1-2, the V gene TRBV5-1; a possible D gene is TRBD1 (5 bases). V was pared by 4 bases and J by 8 bases, with 18 bases between. Germline-derived CDR1 and CDR2 are SGHRS and YFSETQ. This CDR3 contains 14 residues. CDR3 in amino acids: CASSPSRGGEGYTF. The CDR3 DNA is TGCGCCAGCAGCCCCAGTCGGGGCGGCGAGGGCTACACCTTC.

This clonotype has a handful of counts. This chain connects TRBV20-1 to TRBJ2-2, with TRBD1 matching over 12 bases. The germline V gene has CDR1 DFQATT and CDR2 SNEGSKA (reference sequence). The junction had 8 bases not matched to a gene; V was cut back by 3 bases and J by 3 bases. The CDR3 runs to 17 residues. DNA of the CDR3: TGCAGTGCTAGCCGCGGGACAGGGGGCGCTTACACCGGGGAGCTGTTTTTT. It yields the protein CSASRGTGGAYTGELFF.

The table lists this clonotype with many counts. The rearrangement links TRBV10-3 to TRBJ1-1; D is uncertain. The length of the CDR3 is 16 residues. With 3 bases removed from V and 1 base from J, the gap between germline ends came to 15 bases. The germline CDR1 and CDR2 sequences are ENHRY and SYGVKD. CDR3 in DNA: TGTGCCATCAGTGAATCCAATGGACGGACGAACACTGAAGCTTTCTTT. Protein: CAISESNGRTNTEAFF.

This clonotype was counted ten times or more. The rearrangement uses TRBV5-1 and TRBJ2-1; D may be TRBD1 (6 bases). The CDR3 contains 13 residues. Germline loops: CDR1 SGHRS, CDR2 YFSETQ. The ends were cut back, 4 bases at V and 8 bases at J, with 13 bases in the middle. The chain's CDR3 is CASSGAGADEQFF. For the CDR3, the DNA is TGCGCCAGCAGCGGGGCAGGGGCGGATGAGCAGTTCTTC.

The chain has TRBV3-1 and TRBJ2-5, with D possibly matching TRBD1 (7 bases). The CDR3 covers 16 residues. Germline V lookup: CDR1 LGHDT, CDR2 YNNKEL (reference sequence). Trimming shortened V by 4 bases and J by 5 bases, and 20 bases separated the two germline ends. The chain's CDR3 is CASSRLGGGDMETQYF. CDR3 bases: TGTGCCAGCAGCCGTTTAGGAGGGGGCGATATGGAGACCCAGTACTTC.

This clonotype was detected many times. This chain joins TRBV21-1 and TRBJ1-2; no DNA check was done on the table's D call, TRBD1. TRBV21-1 is given as a pseudogene. This CDR3 has 15 amino acids. The CDR3 sequence is CASSAHRVGNYGYTF. Written as DNA, the CDR3 is TGTGCCAGCAGCGCTCACAGGGTCGGGAACTATGGCTACACCTTC.

Ten or more counts support this clonotype. V gene TRBV13 combines with J gene TRBJ2-5, with D unclear. Trimming removed 0 bases from V and 5 bases from J, with 7 bases in between. This CDR3 contains 13 residues. Germline V gives CDR1 PRHDT, CDR2 FYEKMQ (reference sequence). CDR3 residues: CASSLGHRETQYF. The CDR3 bases are TGTGCCAGCAGCTTAGGCCATCGGGAGACCCAGTACTTC.